One sample yielded the 8 T cell receptor beta chains listed below, sequenced in a study of cytomegalovirus exposure and HLA in healthy donors. Produced via immunoSEQ multiplex PCR; TCRdb's table is partial and in-frame only. This table has about 240,000 clones, 80% to 90% appearing once. Sequenced material: PBMCs. The source of these receptors is a young man in good health and CMV-seronegative.

The V call is TRBV9, the J call TRBJ2-3; D is perhaps TRBD1 (6 bases). The germline CDR1 and CDR2 sequences are SGDLS and YYNGEE. Trimming took off 0 bases at V and 4 bases at J, with 21 bases between the two ends. CDR3 size: 18 residues. The DNA of the CDR3 is TGTGCCAGCAGCGTAGCTGGTGCAGGGGCGTACACTGCAGATACGCAGTATTTT. It codes for CASSVAGAGAYTADTQYF.

The V call is TRBV7-9, the J call TRBJ2-5; no clear D. CDR1 and CDR2 (germline): SEHNR, FQNEAQ (reference sequence). Trimming pared 3 bases from V and 4 bases from J, leaving 6 bases between. The CDR3 loop spans 12 amino acids. This CDR3 is CASSFPGETQYF. In nucleotides, the CDR3 is TGTGCCAGCAGCTTCCCGGGAGAGACCCAGTACTTC.

This chain uses TRBV5-4 with TRBJ2-5; D not resolved. The CDR3 totals 13 residues. Trimming left V 2 bases short and J 4 bases short, with 9 bases between. Germline V gene sequence: CDR1 SGHNT, CDR2 YYREEE (reference sequence). The CDR3 reads CASSFDQVETQYF. The CDR3 nucleotides read TGTGCCAGCAGCTTCGACCAGGTAGAGACCCAGTACTTC.

In the case of this clone: This specimen includes other DNA sequences encoding the same CDR3. The chain links TRBV7-2 to TRBJ2-7; 9 bases are a match to TRBD2. The CDR3 consists of 14 residues. The J segment lost 2 bases and the V segment lost 5 bases, leaving 4 bases of the junction unmatched. Germline CDR1 and CDR2: SGHTA and FQGNSA. The CDR3 nucleotides read TGTGCCAGCAGCCCGACTAGCGGACCCTACGAGCAGTACTTC. Translation gives CASSPTSGPYEQYF.

This clone was seen only once. The genes are TRBV4-3 and TRBJ1-1, with D perhaps TRBD1 (6 bases). Germline CDR1 LGHNA, CDR2 YSLEER. V gave up 8 bases and J gave up 1 base, with 11 bases separating them. The length of the CDR3 is 13 residues. The CDR3 region is CASSAGANTEAFF. CDR3 DNA sequence: TGCGCCAGCTCCGCGGGGGCGAACACTGAAGCTTTCTTT.

Only one count was recorded for this clone. The chain couples TRBV7-9 to TRBJ2-7, with TRBD2 as a possible D gene (6 bases). Germline CDR1 is SEHNR and CDR2 is FQNEAQ (reference sequence). The CDR3 is 11 residues long. The germline V and J ends were trimmed by 8 bases and 5 bases, with 10 bases remaining between them. The CDR3 is CASARGNEQYF. The CDR3 DNA sequence: TGTGCCAGCGCCCGCGGGAACGAGCAGTACTTC. The full variable domain, its missing parts supplied by reference TRBV7-9 and TRBJ2-7, is DTGVSQNPRHKITKRGQNVTFRCDPISEHNRLYWYRQTLGQGPEFLTYFQNEAQLEKSRLLSDRFSAERPKGSFSTLEIQRTEQGDSAMYLCASARGNEQYFGPGTRLTVT.

The rearrangement uses TRBV4-3 and TRBJ2-7, with D possibly being TRBD2 (5 bases). The CDR3 loop spans 13 amino acids. Germline V lookup: CDR1 LGHNA, CDR2 YSLEER. V gave up 1 base and J gave up 5 bases, with 9 bases separating them. The CDR3: CASSQAISDEQYF. CDR3 DNA: TGCGCCAGCAGCCAAGCGATTAGCGACGAGCAGTACTTC.

The chain links TRBV7-2 to TRBJ2-2; 8 bases fit TRBD2. The CDR3 sequence is 18 residues long. The germline CDR1 and CDR2 sequences are SGHTA and FQGNSA. Trimming removed 2 bases from V and 1 base from J; junction bases left unmatched: 9. CDR3 nucleotides: TGTGCCAGCAGCTTACTGGGGGCAAGCGGGGGGAACACCGGGGAGCTGTTTTTT. As protein: CASSLLGASGGNTGELFF.